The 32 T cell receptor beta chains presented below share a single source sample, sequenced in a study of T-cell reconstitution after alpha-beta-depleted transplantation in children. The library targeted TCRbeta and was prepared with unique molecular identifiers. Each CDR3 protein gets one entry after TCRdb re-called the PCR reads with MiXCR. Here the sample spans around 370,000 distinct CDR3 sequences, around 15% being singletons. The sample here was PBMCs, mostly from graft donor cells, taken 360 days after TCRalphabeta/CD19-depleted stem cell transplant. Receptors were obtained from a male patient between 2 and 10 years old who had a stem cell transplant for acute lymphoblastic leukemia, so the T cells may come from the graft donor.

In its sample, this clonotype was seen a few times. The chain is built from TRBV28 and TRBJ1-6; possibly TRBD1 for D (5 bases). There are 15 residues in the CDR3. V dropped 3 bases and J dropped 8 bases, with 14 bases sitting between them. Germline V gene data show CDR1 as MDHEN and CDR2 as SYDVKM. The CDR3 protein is CASSLPTAIDSPLHF. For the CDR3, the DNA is TGTGCCAGCAGTTTGCCGACAGCTATCGATTCACCCCTCCACTTT.

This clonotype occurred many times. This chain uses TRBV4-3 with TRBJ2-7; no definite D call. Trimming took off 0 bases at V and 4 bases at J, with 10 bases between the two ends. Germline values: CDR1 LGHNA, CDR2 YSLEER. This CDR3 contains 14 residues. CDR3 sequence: CASSQDAWKYEQYF. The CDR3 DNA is TGCGCCAGCAGCCAAGACGCATGGAAATACGAGCAGTACTTC.

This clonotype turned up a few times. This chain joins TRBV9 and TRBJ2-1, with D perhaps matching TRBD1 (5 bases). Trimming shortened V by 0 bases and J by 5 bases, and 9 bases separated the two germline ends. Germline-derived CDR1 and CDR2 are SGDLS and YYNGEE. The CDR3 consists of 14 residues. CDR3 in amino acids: CASSVGLDNNEQFF. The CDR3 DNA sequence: TGTGCCAGCAGCGTAGGGTTGGACAACAATGAGCAGTTCTTC.

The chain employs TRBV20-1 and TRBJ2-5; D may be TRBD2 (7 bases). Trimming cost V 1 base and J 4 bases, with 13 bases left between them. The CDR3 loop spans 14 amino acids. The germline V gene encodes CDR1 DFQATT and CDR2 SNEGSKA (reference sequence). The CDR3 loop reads CSARGEGGGETQYF. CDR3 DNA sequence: TGCAGTGCTAGAGGGGAGGGGGGGGGAGAGACCCAGTACTTC.

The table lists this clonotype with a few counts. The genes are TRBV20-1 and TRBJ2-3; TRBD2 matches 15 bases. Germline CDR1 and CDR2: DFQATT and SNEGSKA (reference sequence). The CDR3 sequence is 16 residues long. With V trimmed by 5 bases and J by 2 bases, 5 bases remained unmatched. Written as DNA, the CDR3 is TGCAGTGCTGGGGGACTAGCGGGAGGAGCCACAGATACGCAGTATTTT. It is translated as CSAGGLAGGATDTQYF.

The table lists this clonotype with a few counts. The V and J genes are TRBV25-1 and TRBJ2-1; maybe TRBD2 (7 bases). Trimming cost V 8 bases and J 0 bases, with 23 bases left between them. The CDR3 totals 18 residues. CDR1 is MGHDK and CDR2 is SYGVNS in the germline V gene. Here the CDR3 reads CASSPATGGGSSYNEQFF. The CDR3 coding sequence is TGTGCCAGCTCCCCTGCCACGGGGGGCGGGAGCTCCTACAATGAGCAGTTCTTC. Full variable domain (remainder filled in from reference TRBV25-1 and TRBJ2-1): EADIYQTPRYLVIGTGKKITLECSQTMGHDKMYWYQQDPGMELHLIHYSYGVNSTEKGDLSSESTVSRIRTEHFPLTLESARPSHTSQYLCASSPATGGGSSYNEQFFGPGTRLTVL.

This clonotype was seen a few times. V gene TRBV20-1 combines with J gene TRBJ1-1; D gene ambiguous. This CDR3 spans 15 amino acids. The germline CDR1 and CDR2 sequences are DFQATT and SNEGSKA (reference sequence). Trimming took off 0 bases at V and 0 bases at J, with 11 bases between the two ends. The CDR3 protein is CSARDGGGVNTEAFF. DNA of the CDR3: TGCAGTGCTAGAGACGGTGGCGGAGTGAACACTGAAGCTTTCTTT.

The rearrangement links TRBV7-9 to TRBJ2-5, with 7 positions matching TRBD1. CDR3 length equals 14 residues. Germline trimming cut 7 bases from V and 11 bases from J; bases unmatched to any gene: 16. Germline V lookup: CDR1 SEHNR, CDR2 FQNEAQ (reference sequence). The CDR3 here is CASMETGIEGSQYF. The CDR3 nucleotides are TGTGCCAGCATGGAGACAGGGATAGAGGGGTCTCAGTACTTC.

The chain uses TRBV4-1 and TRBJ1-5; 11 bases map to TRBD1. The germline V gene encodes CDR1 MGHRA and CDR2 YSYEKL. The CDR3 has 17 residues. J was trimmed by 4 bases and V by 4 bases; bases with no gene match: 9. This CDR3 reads CASSPALDRGLNQPQHF. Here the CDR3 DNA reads TGCGCCAGCAGCCCGGCCCTGGACAGGGGGCTTAATCAGCCCCAGCATTTT.

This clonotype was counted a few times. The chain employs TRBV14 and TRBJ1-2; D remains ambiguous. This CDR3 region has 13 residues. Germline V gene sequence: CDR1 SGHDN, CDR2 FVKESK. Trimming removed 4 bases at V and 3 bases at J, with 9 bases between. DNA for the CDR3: TGTGCCAGCAGCCCCGACACCCACTATGGCTACACCTTC. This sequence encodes CASSPDTHYGYTF.

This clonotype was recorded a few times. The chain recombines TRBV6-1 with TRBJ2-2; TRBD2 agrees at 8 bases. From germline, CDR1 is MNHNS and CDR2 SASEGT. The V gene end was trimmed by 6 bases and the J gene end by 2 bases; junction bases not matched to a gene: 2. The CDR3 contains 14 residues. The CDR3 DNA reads TGTGCCAGCAGCGGGAGGGTAAACACCGGGGAGCTGTTTTTT. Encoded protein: CASSGRVNTGELFF.

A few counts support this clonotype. CDR3 in DNA: TGTGCCAGCAGCTTAGTGGGACGACTATTCGGATCTATCGGTCTGTTCTTC. This sequence encodes CASSLVGRLFGSIGLFF. This chain joins TRBV11-3 and TRBJ2-1; tentatively, D is TRBD1 or TRBD2 (5 bases each). V lost 1 base, J lost 15 bases, and 28 bases lay in between. The length of the CDR3 is 17 residues. Germline CDR1 is SGHNT and CDR2 is YENEEA.

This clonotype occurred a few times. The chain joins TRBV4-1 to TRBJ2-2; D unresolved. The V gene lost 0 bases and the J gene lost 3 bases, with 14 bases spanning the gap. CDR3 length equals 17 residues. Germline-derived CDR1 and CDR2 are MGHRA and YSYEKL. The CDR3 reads CASSQEKAAGYTGELFF. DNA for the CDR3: TGCGCCAGCAGCCAAGAAAAGGCTGCCGGATACACCGGGGAGCTGTTTTTT.

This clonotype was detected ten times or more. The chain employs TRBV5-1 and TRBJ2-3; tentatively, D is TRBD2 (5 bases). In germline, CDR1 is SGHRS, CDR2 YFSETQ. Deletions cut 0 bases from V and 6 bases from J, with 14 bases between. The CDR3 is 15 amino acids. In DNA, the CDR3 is TGCGCCAGCAGCTTGGAGAAAACTCGGAGGGATACGCAGTATTTT. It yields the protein CASSLEKTRRDTQYF. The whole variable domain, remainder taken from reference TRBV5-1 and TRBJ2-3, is KAGVTQTPRYLIKTRGQQVTLSCSPISGHRSVSWYQQTPGQGLQFLFEYFSETQRNKGNFPGRFSGRQFSNSRSEMNVSTLELGDSALYLCASSLEKTRRDTQYFGPGTRLTVL.

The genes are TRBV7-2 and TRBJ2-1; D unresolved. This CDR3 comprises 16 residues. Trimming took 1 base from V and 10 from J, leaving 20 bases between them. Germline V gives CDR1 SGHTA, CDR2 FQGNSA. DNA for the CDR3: TGTGCCAGCAGCTTAGGCATAGTGATAGGATCCGAAGAGCAGTTCTTC. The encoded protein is CASSLGIVIGSEEQFF.

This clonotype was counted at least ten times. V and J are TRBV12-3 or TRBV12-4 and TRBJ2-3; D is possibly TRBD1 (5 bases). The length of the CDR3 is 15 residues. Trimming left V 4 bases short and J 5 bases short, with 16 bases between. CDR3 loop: CASSSSSPQGDTQYF. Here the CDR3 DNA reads TGTGCCAGCAGTTCCTCGTCCCCTCAGGGAGATACGCAGTATTTT.

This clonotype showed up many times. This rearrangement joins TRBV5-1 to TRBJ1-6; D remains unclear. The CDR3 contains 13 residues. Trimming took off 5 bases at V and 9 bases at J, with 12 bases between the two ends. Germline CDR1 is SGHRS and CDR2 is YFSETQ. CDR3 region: CASRPAESSPLHF. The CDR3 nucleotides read TGCGCCAGCAGACCCGCAGAGAGTTCACCCCTCCACTTT.

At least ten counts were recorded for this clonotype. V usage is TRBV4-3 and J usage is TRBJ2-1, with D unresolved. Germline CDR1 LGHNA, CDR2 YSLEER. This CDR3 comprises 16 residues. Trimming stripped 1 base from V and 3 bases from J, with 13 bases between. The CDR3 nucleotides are TGCGCCAGCAGCCAAGTTTATCGAGACCTCTACAATGAGCAGTTCTTC. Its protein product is CASSQVYRDLYNEQFF.

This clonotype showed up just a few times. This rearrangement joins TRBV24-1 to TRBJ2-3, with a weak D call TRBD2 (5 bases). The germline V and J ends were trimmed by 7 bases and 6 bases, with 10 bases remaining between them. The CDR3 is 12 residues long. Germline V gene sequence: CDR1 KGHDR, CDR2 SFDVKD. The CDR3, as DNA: TGTGCCACCAGGGACTCACTGGATACGCAGTATTTT. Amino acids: CATRDSLDTQYF.

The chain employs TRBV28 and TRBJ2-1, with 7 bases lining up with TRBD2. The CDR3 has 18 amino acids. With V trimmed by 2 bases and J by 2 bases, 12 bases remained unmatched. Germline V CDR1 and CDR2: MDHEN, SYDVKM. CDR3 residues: CASSLPQGGTTAYNEQFF. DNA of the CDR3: TGTGCCAGCAGTTTACCCCAAGGCGGGACTACCGCCTACAATGAGCAGTTCTTC.

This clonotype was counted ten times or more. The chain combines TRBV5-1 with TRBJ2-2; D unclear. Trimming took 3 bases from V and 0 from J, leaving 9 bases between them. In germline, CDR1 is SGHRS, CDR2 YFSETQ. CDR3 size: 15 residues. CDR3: CASSSQTSNTGELFF. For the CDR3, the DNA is TGCGCCAGCAGCTCGCAGACCTCGAACACCGGGGAGCTGTTTTTT.

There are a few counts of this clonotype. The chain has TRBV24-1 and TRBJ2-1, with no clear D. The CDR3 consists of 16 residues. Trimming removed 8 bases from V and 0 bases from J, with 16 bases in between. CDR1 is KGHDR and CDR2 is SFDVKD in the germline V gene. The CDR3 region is CATMATGRSSYNEQFF. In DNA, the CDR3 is TGTGCCACCATGGCCACGGGTCGCAGCTCCTACAATGAGCAGTTCTTC.

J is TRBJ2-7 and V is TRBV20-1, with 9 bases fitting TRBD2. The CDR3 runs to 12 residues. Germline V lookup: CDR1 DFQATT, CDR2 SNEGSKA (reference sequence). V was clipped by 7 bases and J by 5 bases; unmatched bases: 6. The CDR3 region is CSVLAGIDEQYF. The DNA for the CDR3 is TGCAGTGTGCTAGCGGGAATCGACGAGCAGTACTTC.

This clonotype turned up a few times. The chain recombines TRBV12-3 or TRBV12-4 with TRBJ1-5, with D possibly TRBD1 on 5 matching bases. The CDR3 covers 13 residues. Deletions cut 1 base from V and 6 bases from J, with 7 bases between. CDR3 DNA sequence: TGTGCCAGCAGTTTAGGCAGGGTTCAGCCCCAGCATTTT. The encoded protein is CASSLGRVQPQHF.

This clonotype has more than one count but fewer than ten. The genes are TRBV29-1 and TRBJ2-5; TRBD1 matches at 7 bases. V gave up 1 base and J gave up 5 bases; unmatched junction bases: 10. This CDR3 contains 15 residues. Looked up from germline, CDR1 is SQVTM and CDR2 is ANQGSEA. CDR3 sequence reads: CSVEGATGAVETQYF. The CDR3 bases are TGCAGCGTTGAAGGGGCAACAGGGGCCGTGGAGACCCAGTACTTC.

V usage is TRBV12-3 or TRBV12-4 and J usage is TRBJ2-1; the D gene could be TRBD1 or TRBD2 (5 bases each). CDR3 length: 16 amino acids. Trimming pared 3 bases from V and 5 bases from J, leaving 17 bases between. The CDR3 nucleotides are TGTGCCAGCAGTTTGGGGATCGGGGCTATGGACAATGAGCAGTTCTTC. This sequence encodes CASSLGIGAMDNEQFF.

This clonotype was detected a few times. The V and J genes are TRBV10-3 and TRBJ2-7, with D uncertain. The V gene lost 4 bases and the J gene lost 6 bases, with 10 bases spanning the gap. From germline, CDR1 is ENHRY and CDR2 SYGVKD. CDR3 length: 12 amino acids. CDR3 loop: CAISGIVGEQYF. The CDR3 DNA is TGTGCCATCAGTGGGATAGTGGGCGAGCAGTACTTC.

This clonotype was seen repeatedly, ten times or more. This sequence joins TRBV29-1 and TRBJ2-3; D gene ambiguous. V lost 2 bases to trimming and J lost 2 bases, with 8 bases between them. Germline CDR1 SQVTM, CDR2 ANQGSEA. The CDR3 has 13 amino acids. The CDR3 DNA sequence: TGCAGCGTTGAAATGCTAAACACAGATACGCAGTATTTT. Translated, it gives CSVEMLNTDTQYF.

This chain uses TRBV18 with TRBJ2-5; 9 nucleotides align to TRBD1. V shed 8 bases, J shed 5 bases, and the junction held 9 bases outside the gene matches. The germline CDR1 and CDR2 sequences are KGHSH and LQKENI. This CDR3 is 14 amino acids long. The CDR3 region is CASGTGTGRETQYF. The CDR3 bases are TGTGCCAGCGGAACCGGGACAGGGCGGGAGACCCAGTACTTC.

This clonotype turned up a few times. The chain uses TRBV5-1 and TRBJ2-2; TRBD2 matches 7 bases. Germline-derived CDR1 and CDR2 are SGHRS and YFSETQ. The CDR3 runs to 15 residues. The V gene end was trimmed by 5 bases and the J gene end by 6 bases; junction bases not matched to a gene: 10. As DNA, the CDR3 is TGCGCCAGCAGATTTGGACTAGTTTTCTCCGGGGAGCTGTTTTTT. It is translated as CASRFGLVFSGELFF.

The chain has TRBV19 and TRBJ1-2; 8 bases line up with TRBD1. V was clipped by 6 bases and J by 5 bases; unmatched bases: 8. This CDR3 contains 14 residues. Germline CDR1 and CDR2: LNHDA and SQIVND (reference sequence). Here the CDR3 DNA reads TGTGCCAGTAGAGGACAGGGCCTCGATTATGGCTACACCTTC. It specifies CASRGQGLDYGYTF.

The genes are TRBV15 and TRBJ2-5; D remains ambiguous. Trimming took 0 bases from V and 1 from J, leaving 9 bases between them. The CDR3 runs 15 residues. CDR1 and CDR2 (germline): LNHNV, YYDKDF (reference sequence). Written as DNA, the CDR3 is TGTGCCACCAGCAGAGAGCGACTCGGCCAAGAGACCCAGTACTTC. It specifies CATSRERLGQETQYF.